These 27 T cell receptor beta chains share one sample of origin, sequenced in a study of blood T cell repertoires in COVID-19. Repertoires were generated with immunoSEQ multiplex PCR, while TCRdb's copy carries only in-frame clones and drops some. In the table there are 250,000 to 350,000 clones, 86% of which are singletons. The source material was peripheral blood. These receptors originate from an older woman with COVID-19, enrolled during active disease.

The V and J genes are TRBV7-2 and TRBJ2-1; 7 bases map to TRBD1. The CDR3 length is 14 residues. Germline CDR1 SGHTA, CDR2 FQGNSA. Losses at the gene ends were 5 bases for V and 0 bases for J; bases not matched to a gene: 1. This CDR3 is CASSRDSSYNEQFF. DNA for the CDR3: TGTGCCAGCAGCCGGGACAGCTCCTACAATGAGCAGTTCTTC. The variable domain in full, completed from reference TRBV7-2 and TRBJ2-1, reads GAGVSQSPSNKVTEKGKDVELRCDPISGHTALYWYRQSLGQGLEFLIYFQGNSAPDKSGLPSDRFSAERTGGSVSTLTIQRTQQEDSAVYLCASSRDSSYNEQFFGPGTRLTVL.

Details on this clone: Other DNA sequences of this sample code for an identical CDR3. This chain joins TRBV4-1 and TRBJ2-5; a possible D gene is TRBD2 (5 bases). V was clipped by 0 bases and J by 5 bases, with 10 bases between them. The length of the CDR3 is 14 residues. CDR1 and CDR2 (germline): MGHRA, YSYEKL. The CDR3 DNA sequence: TGCGCCAGCAGCCAAGACCGGGGAAGGGAGACCCAGTACTTC. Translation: CASSQDRGRETQYF.

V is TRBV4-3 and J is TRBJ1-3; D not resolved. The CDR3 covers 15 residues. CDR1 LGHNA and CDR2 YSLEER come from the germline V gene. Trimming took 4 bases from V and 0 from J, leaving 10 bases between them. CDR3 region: CASSPEVHSGNTIYF. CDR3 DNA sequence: TGCGCCAGCAGCCCGGAGGTCCACTCTGGAAACACCATATATTTT.

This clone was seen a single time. The CDR3 DNA follows: TGCGCCAGCAGCCATGGTGTGGGGACTCCGAACAATGAGCAGTTCTTC. Its protein is CASSHGVGTPNNEQFF. This chain joins TRBV4-3 and TRBJ2-1; weak D call: TRBD2 (6 bases). With 3 bases removed from V and 5 bases from J, the gap between germline ends came to 17 bases. CDR1 is LGHNA and CDR2 is YSLEER in the germline V gene. This CDR3 spans 16 amino acids.

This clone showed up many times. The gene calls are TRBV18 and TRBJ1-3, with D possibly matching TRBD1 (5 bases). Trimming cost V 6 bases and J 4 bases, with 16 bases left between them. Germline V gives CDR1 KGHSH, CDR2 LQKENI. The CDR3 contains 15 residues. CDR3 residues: CASSQAGQGGNTIYF. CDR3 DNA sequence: TGTGCCAGCTCCCAAGCCGGGCAGGGCGGAAACACCATATATTTT.

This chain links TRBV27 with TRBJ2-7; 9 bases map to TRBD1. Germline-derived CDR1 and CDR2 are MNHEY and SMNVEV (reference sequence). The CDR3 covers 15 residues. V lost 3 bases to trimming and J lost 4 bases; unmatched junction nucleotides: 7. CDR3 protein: CASSFKGQGGYEQYF. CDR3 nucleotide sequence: TGTGCCAGCAGTTTCAAGGGACAGGGAGGTTACGAGCAGTACTTC.

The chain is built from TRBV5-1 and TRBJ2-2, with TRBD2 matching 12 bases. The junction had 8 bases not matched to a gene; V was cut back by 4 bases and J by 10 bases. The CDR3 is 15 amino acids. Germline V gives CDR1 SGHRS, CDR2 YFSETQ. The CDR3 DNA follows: TGCGCCAGCAGCGCCTCTAGCGGGGGGGCAGAGGAGCTGTTTTTT. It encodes CASSASSGGAEELFF.

The CDR3 protein is CASSILTGTGASPLHF. The DNA of the CDR3 is TGTGCCAGTAGTATCCTAACCGGGACAGGGGCTTCACCCCTCCACTTT. The rearrangement joins TRBV19 to TRBJ1-6; the match to TRBD1 covers 10 bases. The CDR3 is 16 residues long. Germline assignment: CDR1 LNHDA and CDR2 SQIVND (reference sequence). J lost 9 bases, V lost 3 bases, and 8 bases had no gene match.

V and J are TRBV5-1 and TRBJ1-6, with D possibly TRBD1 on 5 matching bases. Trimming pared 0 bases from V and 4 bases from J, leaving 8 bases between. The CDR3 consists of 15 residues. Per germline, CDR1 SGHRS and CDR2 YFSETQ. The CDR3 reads CASSLAGGYNSPLHF. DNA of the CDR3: TGCGCCAGCAGCTTGGCGGGGGGGTATAATTCACCCCTCCACTTT.

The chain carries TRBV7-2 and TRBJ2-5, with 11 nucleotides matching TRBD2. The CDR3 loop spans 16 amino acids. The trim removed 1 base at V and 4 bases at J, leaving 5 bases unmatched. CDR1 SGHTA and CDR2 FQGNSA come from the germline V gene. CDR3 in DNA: TGTGCCAGCAGCTTAGGGCTAGCGGGGGGAGGAGAGACCCAGTACTTC. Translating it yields CASSLGLAGGGETQYF.

The chain's CDR3 is CASSYGQGWTNEKLFF. CDR3 DNA sequence: TGTGCCAGCAGTTACGGTCAGGGGTGGACTAATGAAAAACTGTTTTTT. The chain uses TRBV6-5 and TRBJ1-4; maybe TRBD1 (6 bases). Germline V gene lookup returns CDR1 MNHEY and CDR2 SVGAGI. The CDR3 totals 16 residues. The V end lost 2 bases, the J end lost 2 bases, and 12 bases lay between the germline ends.

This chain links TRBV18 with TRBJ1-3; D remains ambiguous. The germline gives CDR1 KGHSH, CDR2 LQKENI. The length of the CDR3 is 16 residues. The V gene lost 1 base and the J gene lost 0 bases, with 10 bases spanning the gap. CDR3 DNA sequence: TGTGCCAGCTCACCACAAGAGGCAGACTCTGGAAACACCATATATTTT. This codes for CASSPQEADSGNTIYF.

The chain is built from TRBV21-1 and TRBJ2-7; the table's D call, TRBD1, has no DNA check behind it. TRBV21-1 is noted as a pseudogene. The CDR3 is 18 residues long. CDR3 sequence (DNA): TGTGCCAGCAGCAACTCAGGGGTAGCAGTTCCCCTAAACTACGAGCAGTACTTC. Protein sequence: CASSNSGVAVPLNYEQYF.

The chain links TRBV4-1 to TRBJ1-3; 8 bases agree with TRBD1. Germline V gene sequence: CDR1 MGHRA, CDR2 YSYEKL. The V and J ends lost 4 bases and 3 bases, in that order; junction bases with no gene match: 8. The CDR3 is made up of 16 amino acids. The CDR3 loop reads CASSPFAGTGGNTIYF. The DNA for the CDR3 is TGCGCCAGCAGCCCCTTTGCCGGGACAGGTGGAAACACCATATATTTT.

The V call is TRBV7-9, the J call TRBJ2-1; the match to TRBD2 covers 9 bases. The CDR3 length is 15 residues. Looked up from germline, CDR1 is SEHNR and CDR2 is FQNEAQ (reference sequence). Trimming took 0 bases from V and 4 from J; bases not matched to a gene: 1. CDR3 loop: CASSLASGGYNEQFF. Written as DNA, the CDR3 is TGTGCCAGCAGCTTAGCTAGCGGGGGTTACAATGAGCAGTTCTTC.

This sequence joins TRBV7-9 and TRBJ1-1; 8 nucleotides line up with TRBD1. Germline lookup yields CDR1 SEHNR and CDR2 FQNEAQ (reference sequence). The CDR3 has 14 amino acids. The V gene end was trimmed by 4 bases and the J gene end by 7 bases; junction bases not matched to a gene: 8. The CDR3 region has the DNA TGTGCCAGCAGCTCAGCCTCAGGGGGCGTTGAAGCTTTCTTT. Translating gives CASSSASGGVEAFF.

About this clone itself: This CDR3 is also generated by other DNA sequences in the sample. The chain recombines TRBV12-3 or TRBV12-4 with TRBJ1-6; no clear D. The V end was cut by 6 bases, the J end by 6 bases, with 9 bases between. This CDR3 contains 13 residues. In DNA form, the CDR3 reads TGTGCCAGCAGCCTTACACGTAATTCACCCCTCCACTTT. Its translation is CASSLTRNSPLHF.

The CDR3 spells CASSPREGTGNTIYF. DNA of the CDR3: TGTGCCAGCAGCCCTAGGGAGGGCACTGGAAACACCATATATTTT. The rearrangement joins TRBV4-2 to TRBJ1-3, with unresolved D. CDR1 is LGHNA and CDR2 is YNFKEQ in the germline V gene. The CDR3 covers 15 residues. V was cut by 4 bases and J by 2 bases, with 12 bases left in between.

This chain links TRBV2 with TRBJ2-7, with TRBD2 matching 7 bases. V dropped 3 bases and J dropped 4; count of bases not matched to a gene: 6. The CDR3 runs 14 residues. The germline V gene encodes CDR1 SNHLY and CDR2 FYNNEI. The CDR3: CASSDNQGGYEQYF. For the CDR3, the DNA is TGTGCCAGCAGTGACAATCAGGGAGGGTACGAGCAGTACTTC.

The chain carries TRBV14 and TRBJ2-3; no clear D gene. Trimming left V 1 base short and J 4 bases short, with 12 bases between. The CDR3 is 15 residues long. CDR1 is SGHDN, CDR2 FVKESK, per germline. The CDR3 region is CASSQGSGRADTQYF. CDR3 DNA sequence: TGTGCCAGCAGCCAAGGATCGGGTCGGGCAGATACGCAGTATTTT.

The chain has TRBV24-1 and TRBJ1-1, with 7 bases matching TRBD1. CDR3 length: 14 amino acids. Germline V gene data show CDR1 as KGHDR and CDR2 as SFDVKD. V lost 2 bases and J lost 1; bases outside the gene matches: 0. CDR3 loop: CATSDSGGNTEAFF. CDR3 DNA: TGTGCCACCAGTGATTCAGGGGGGAACACTGAAGCTTTCTTT.

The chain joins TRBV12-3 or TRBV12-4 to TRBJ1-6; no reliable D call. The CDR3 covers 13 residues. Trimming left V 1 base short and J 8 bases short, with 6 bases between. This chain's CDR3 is CASSLGEYSPLHF. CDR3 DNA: TGTGCCAGCAGTTTAGGAGAATATTCACCCCTCCACTTT.

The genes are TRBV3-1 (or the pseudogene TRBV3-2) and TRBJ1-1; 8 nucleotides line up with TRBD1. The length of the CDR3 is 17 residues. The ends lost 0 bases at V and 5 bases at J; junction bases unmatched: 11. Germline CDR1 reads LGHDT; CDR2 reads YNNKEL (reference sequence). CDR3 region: CASSQDRGDRRKTEAFF. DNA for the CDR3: TGTGCCAGCAGCCAAGATCGAGGGGACAGGAGGAAGACTGAAGCTTTCTTT.

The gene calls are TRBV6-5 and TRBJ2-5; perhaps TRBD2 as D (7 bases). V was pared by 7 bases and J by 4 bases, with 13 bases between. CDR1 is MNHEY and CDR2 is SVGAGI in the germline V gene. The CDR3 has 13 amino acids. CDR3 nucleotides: TGTGCCAGCACGTTAGGGGGGGGAGAGACCCAGTACTTC. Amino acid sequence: CASTLGGGETQYF.

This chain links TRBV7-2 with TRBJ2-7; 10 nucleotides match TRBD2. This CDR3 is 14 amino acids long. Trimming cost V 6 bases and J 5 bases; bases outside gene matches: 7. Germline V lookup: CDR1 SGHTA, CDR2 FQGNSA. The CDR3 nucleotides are TGTGCCAGCAGAAGCGGGGGGGTTAGGGACGAGCAGTACTTC. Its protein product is CASRSGGVRDEQYF.

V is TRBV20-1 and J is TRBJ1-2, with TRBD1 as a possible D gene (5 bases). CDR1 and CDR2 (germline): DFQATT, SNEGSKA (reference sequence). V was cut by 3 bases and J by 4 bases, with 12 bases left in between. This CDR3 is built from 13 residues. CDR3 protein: CSASNAGSYGYTF. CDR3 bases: TGCAGTGCTAGTAATGCAGGGTCCTATGGCTACACCTTC.

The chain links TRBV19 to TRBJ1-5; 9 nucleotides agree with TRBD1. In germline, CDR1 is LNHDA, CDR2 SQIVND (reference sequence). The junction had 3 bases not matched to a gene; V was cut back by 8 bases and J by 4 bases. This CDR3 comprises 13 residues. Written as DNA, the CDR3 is TGTGCCAGTTCGGGGACAGGGAATCAGCCCCAGCATTTT. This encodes CASSGTGNQPQHF. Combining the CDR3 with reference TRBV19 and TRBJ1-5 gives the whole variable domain DGGITQSPKYLFRKEGQNVTLSCEQNLNHDAMYWYRQDPGQGLRLIYYSQIVNDFQKGDIAEGYSVSREKKESFPLTVTSAQKNPTAFYLCASSGTGNQPQHFGDGTRLSIL.